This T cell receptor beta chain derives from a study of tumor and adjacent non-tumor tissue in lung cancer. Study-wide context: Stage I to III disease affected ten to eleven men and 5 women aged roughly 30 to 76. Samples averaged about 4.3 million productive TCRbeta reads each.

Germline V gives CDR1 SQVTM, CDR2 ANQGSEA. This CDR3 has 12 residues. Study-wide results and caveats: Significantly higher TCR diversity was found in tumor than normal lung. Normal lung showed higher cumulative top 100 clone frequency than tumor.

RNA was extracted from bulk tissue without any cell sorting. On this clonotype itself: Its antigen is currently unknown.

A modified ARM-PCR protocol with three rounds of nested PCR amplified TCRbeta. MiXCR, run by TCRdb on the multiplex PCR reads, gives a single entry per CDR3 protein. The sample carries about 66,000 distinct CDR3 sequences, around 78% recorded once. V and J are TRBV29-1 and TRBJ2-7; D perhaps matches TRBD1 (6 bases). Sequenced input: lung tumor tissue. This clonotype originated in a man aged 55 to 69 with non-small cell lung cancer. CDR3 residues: CSAETGLDEQYF. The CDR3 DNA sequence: TGCAGTGCCGAGACAGGATTAGACGAGCAGTACTTC.